Each of the 27 T cell receptor beta chains below was sequenced from the same sample in a study of shared clonotypes between healthy human individuals. CD45RO-negative, CCR7-selected cells formed the naive CD8 fraction, which excluded terminally differentiated effector memory CD45RA+ cells. Data came from immunoSEQ multiplex PCR; TCRdb stores just in-frame clones and leaves some out. This sample has hundreds of thousands of clones, with 95% to 96% found just once. Sequences were obtained from naive CD8+ T cells sorted from blood. The receptor source for this set is a woman under 40 in good health.

The chain joins TRBV19 to TRBJ2-5, with D possibly matching TRBD1 (5 bases). V was pared by 3 bases and J by 5 bases, with 16 bases between. The CDR3 length is 15 residues. Germline-derived CDR1 and CDR2 are LNHDA and SQIVND (reference sequence). The CDR3 DNA reads TGTGCCAGTAGTATCTCAGGGTCCGCGTTGGAGACCCAGTACTTC. It translates to CASSISGSALETQYF. Full variable domain (remainder filled in from reference TRBV19 and TRBJ2-5): DGGITQSPKYLFRKEGQNVTLSCEQNLNHDAMYWYRQDPGQGLRLIYYSQIVNDFQKGDIAEGYSVSREKKESFPLTVTSAQKNPTAFYLCASSISGSALETQYFGPGTRLLVL.

This clone has only one observation. The chain joins TRBV11-2 to TRBJ2-1; the match to TRBD1 covers 11 bases. The CDR3 spans 17 residues. The germline gives CDR1 SGHAT, CDR2 FQNNGV. J lost 9 bases, V lost 2 bases, and 12 bases had no gene match. DNA for the CDR3: TGTGCCAGCAGCTTATGGAACCGGGACAGGGGGGGTGTTGAGCAGTTCTTC. This sequence encodes CASSLWNRDRGGVEQFF.

The chain uses TRBV28 and TRBJ2-7, with TRBD1 matching over 10 bases. Germline CDR1 and CDR2: MDHEN and SYDVKM. The CDR3 sequence is 16 residues long. Trimming at V came to 3 bases and at J to 2 bases, leaving 7 bases not matched to a gene. CDR3 residues: CASSFTGTGDPYEQYF. The CDR3 DNA follows: TGTGCCAGCAGTTTTACCGGGACAGGGGACCCCTACGAGCAGTACTTC.

The chain combines TRBV7-9 with TRBJ2-7, with TRBD2 matching 10 bases. V shed 11 bases and J 4 bases; nucleotides not matched to a gene: 11. Germline V lookup: CDR1 SEHNR, CDR2 FQNEAQ (reference sequence). The CDR3 consists of 14 residues. The CDR3 protein is CAPHPLAGDYEQYF. The CDR3 region has the DNA TGTGCCCCACACCCGCTAGCGGGAGATTACGAGCAGTACTTC. Using reference TRBV7-9 and TRBJ2-7 for the parts outside the CDR3, the full variable domain is DTGVSQNPRHKITKRGQNVTFRCDPISEHNRLYWYRQTLGQGPEFLTYFQNEAQLEKSRLLSDRFSAERPKGSFSTLEIQRTEQGDSAMYLCAPHPLAGDYEQYFGPGTRLTVT.

The rearrangement uses TRBV11-1 and TRBJ1-1; a possible D gene is TRBD1 (5 bases). Trimming removed 5 bases from V and 5 bases from J, with 18 bases in between. The CDR3 extends over 15 amino acids. CDR1 and CDR2 from the germline V gene are SGHAT and FQDESV (reference sequence). The CDR3 DNA sequence: TGTGCCAGCAGCCGCATCGGTCAGGGTGGAACTGAAGCTTTCTTT. Protein product: CASSRIGQGGTEAFF.

Comment on this clone: Other nucleotide sequences from this sample produce the same CDR3. The V gene is TRBV7-9, the J gene TRBJ2-3, with D unclear. The CDR3 extends over 12 amino acids. CDR1 and CDR2 from the germline V gene are SEHNR and FQNEAQ (reference sequence). Trimming stripped 5 bases from V and 3 bases from J, with 6 bases between. The CDR3 nucleotides read TGTGCCAGCAGCCAAGGGACAGATACGCAGTATTTT. The encoded protein is CASSQGTDTQYF. Together with reference TRBV7-9 and TRBJ2-3, the CDR3 gives the full variable domain: DTGVSQNPRHKITKRGQNVTFRCDPISEHNRLYWYRQTLGQGPEFLTYFQNEAQLEKSRLLSDRFSAERPKGSFSTLEIQRTEQGDSAMYLCASSQGTDTQYFGPGTRLTVL.

The chain is built from TRBV5-4 and TRBJ2-7; 8 bases match TRBD2. CDR1 and CDR2 (germline): SGHNT, YYREEE (reference sequence). The CDR3 runs to 17 residues. V trimming: 4 bases; J trimming: 0 bases; junction bases outside the gene matches: 12. This CDR3 is CASSPSSSGKTSYEQYF. The CDR3 region has the DNA TGTGCCAGCAGCCCCTCTAGTAGCGGGAAGACCTCCTACGAGCAGTACTTC.

This chain uses TRBV28 with TRBJ2-5, with a possible D match to TRBD2 (7 bases). The J call is in doubt because the DNA end fits TRBJ2-7 better. Germline V gives CDR1 MDHEN, CDR2 SYDVKM. This CDR3 spans 16 amino acids. The CDR3 DNA sequence: TGTGCCAGCAGTTTACCGTTCCGGGGGGCTGGGTACGAGCAGTACTTC. This gives the protein CASSLPFRGAGYEQYF.

The chain couples TRBV2 to TRBJ2-1; 7 bases fit TRBD1. The germline gives CDR1 SNHLY, CDR2 FYNNEI. There are 13 residues in the CDR3. V lost 4 bases and J lost 5; bases outside the gene matches: 2. CDR3 sequence reads: CASSVGTDNEQFF. The CDR3 nucleotides are TGTGCCAGCAGTGTTGGGACAGACAATGAGCAGTTCTTC.

The V gene is TRBV4-1, the J gene TRBJ1-2; 7 positions match TRBD1. From germline, CDR1 is MGHRA and CDR2 YSYEKL. The CDR3 is made up of 16 amino acids. The V segment lost 5 bases and the J segment 0 bases; nucleotides outside the gene matches: 9. CDR3 residues: CASSRGPGDPNYGYTF. CDR3 nucleotides: TGCGCCAGCAGCAGGGGGCCGGGCGACCCTAACTATGGCTACACCTTC.

V is TRBV28 and J is TRBJ2-1; the match to TRBD1 covers 8 bases. Germline V gives CDR1 MDHEN, CDR2 SYDVKM. The J segment lost 4 bases and the V segment lost 2 bases, leaving 1 base of the junction unmatched. The CDR3 extends over 14 amino acids. The CDR3 sequence is CASSLQGAYNEQFF. The CDR3 region has the DNA TGTGCCAGCAGTTTACAGGGGGCTTACAATGAGCAGTTCTTC.

V gene TRBV27 combines with J gene TRBJ2-1; a possible D gene is TRBD1 (6 bases). CDR1 and CDR2 from the germline V gene are MNHEY and SMNVEV (reference sequence). The CDR3 extends over 14 amino acids. V was pared by 4 bases and J by 3 bases, with 10 bases between. CDR3 residues: CASSSRDNYNEQFF. In DNA, the CDR3 is TGTGCCAGCAGTTCCCGGGACAACTACAATGAGCAGTTCTTC.

V gene TRBV9 combines with J gene TRBJ2-1, with 7 bases lining up with TRBD2. The germline gives CDR1 SGDLS, CDR2 YYNGEE. CDR3 length: 16 amino acids. With V trimmed by 3 bases and J by 8 bases, 14 bases remained unmatched. This CDR3 is CASSAGPSGRGDEQFF. Written as DNA, the CDR3 is TGTGCCAGCAGCGCAGGCCCTAGCGGTCGAGGGGATGAGCAGTTCTTC. The variable domain in full, completed from reference TRBV9 and TRBJ2-1, reads DSGVTQTPKHLITATGQRVTLRCSPRSGDLSVYWYQQSLDQGLQFLIQYYNGEERAKGNILERFSAQQFPDLHSELNLSSLELGDSALYFCASSAGPSGRGDEQFFGPGTRLTVL.

Concerning this clone itself: Since no conserved phenylalanine or tryptophan closes the CDR3, a read error is the likely cause. It is unclear where the CDR3 begins or ends on the DNA, so no DNA is shown, and the CDR3 is as TCRdb lists it. The chain uses TRBV5-8 and TRBJ2-7; the table's D call, TRBD1, has no DNA check behind it. The CDR3 is 10 amino acids long, termini counted. CDR1 and CDR2 from the germline V gene are SGHTS and YDEGEE. The CDR3 sequence is CASSLDRTLI.

The chain uses TRBV7-8 and TRBJ2-5; 8 nucleotides match TRBD1. This CDR3 spans 14 amino acids. J was trimmed by 5 bases and V by 5 bases; bases with no gene match: 7. The germline V gene has CDR1 SGHVS and CDR2 FQNEAQ. The CDR3 DNA sequence: TGTGCCAGCAGCACCCCAGGGGGCATGGAGACCCAGTACTTC. Translated, it gives CASSTPGGMETQYF.

The rearrangement links TRBV28 to TRBJ2-7; possible D gene TRBD2, 6 bases. The V and J ends lost 4 bases and 2 bases respectively, with 12 bases between them. CDR1 MDHEN and CDR2 SYDVKM come from the germline V gene. This CDR3 comprises 14 residues. CDR3 region: CASSWGESPYEQYF. The CDR3 DNA follows: TGTGCCAGCAGTTGGGGGGAGTCCCCCTACGAGCAGTACTTC.

The sample holds one count of this clone. The chain recombines TRBV5-4 with TRBJ2-3; D tentatively reads TRBD1 or TRBD2 (6 bases each). The CDR3 covers 17 residues. Trimming left V 3 bases short and J 0 bases short, with 17 bases between. Looked up from germline, CDR1 is SGHNT and CDR2 is YYREEE (reference sequence). CDR3 in DNA: TGTGCCAGCAGCTCGGGGGCGGGGAGCCTTAGCACAGATACGCAGTATTTT. Translated, it gives CASSSGAGSLSTDTQYF.

V is TRBV4-1 and J is TRBJ2-1; tentatively, D is TRBD1 (6 bases). CDR3 length: 16 amino acids. The V gene lost 0 bases and the J gene lost 4 bases, with 13 bases spanning the gap. CDR1 is MGHRA and CDR2 is YSYEKL in the germline V gene. CDR3 protein: CASSQETLGQYNEQFF. Here the CDR3 DNA reads TGCGCCAGCAGCCAAGAGACTCTAGGACAGTACAATGAGCAGTTCTTC.

V and J are TRBV27 and TRBJ2-2; tentative D call: TRBD1 (6 bases). Germline V gene lookup returns CDR1 MNHEY and CDR2 SMNVEV (reference sequence). The CDR3 is made up of 15 amino acids. V was pared by 6 bases and J by 1 base, with 12 bases between. In nucleotides, the CDR3 is TGTGCCAGCAGCACCGGACAGAAGAACACCGGGGAGCTGTTTTTT. This translates into CASSTGQKNTGELFF.

The V and J genes are TRBV7-9 and TRBJ2-7, with D perhaps TRBD2 (6 bases). Trimming left V 4 bases short and J 1 base short, with 17 bases between. The CDR3 contains 16 residues. CDR1 SEHNR and CDR2 FQNEAQ come from the germline V gene (reference sequence). The CDR3 DNA sequence: TGTGCCAGCAGCTCGGGACTTGAGGATGGTTCCTACGAGCAGTACTTC. As protein: CASSSGLEDGSYEQYF.

V gene TRBV9 combines with J gene TRBJ2-5; 13 bases agree with TRBD2. The J call may be faulty, since TRBJ2-7 better matches the DNA end. The germline CDR1 and CDR2 sequences are SGDLS and YYNGEE. The CDR3 is made up of 15 amino acids. CDR3 nucleotide sequence: TGTGCCAGCAGCTTAGGACTAGCGGGAGCCTACGAGCAGTACTTC. The encoded protein is CASSLGLAGAYEQYF.

This clone was seen more than once but under ten times. This specimen includes other DNA sequences encoding the same CDR3. V is TRBV7-9 and J is TRBJ2-7; D unresolved. CDR1 is SEHNR and CDR2 is FQNEAQ in the germline V gene (reference sequence). V dropped 5 bases and J dropped 1 base, with 9 bases sitting between them. This CDR3 has 13 residues. As DNA, the CDR3 is TGTGCCAGCAGCCCGGGTCCTTCCTACGAGCAGTACTTC. Translation gives CASSPGPSYEQYF.

The V call is TRBV4-2, the J call TRBJ2-2, with TRBD1 identical over 8 bases. Germline V gene data show CDR1 as LGHNA and CDR2 as YNFKEQ. The V and J ends lost 0 bases and 7 bases, in that order; junction bases with no gene match: 4. This CDR3 comprises 15 residues. The CDR3 nucleotides are TGTGCCAGCAGCCAAGAGCAGGGGGCGATCGGGGAGCTGTTTTTT. Translation: CASSQEQGAIGELFF.

This chain links TRBV9 with TRBJ2-1; possible D gene TRBD2, 6 bases. The CDR3 spans 16 residues. The V end was cut by 0 bases, the J end by 2 bases, with 12 bases between. CDR1 and CDR2 from the germline V gene are SGDLS and YYNGEE. The CDR3 loop is CASSVDGGGPYNEQFF. CDR3 nucleotides: TGTGCCAGCAGCGTAGACGGCGGAGGGCCCTACAATGAGCAGTTCTTC.

The chain couples TRBV25-1 to TRBJ2-1, with TRBD1 matching over 12 bases. Germline V lookup: CDR1 MGHDK, CDR2 SYGVNS. V lost 3 bases to trimming and J lost 15 bases; unmatched junction nucleotides: 6. The length of the CDR3 is 13 residues. This CDR3 reads CASSDGTGGLGFF. In nucleotides, the CDR3 is TGTGCCAGCAGTGACGGGACAGGGGGCTTGGGGTTCTTC.

The V gene is TRBV19, the J gene TRBJ2-7; 9 nucleotides line up with TRBD1. The CDR3 has 15 residues. After removal of 5 bases from V and 3 bases from J, the junction contained 8 bases not matched to a gene. Germline V gene data show CDR1 as LNHDA and CDR2 as SQIVND (reference sequence). The CDR3 coding sequence is TGTGCCAGTAGTCCCCACCGGACAGGGGACTACGAGCAGTACTTC. The encoded protein is CASSPHRTGDYEQYF.

This clone was picked up a small number of times. This chain joins TRBV7-7 and TRBJ1-2, with D uncertain. The CDR3 length is 14 residues. The V gene lost 1 base and the J gene lost 4 bases, with 10 bases spanning the gap. CDR1 is SSHAT, CDR2 FNYEAQ, per germline (reference sequence). The CDR3 DNA follows: TGTGCCAGCAGCTTAGGGGATTGCGGCTATGGCTACACCTTC. The encoded protein is CASSLGDCGYGYTF.